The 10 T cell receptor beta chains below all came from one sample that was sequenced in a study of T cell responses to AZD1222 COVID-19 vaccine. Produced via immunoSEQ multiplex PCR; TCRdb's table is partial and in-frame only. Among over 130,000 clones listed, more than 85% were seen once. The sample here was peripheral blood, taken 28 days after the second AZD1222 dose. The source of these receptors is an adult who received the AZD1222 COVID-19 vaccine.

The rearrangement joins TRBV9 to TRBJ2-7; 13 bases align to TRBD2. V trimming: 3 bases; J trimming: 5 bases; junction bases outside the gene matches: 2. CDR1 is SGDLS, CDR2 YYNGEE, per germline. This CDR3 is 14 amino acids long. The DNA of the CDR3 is TGTGCCAGCAGCGGGGGGACTAGCGGGAACGAGCAGTACTTC. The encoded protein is CASSGGTSGNEQYF.

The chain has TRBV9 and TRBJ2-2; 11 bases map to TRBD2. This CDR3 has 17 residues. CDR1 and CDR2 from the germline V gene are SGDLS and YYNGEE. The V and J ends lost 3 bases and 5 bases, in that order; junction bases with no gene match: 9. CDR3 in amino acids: CASSAGPSGRSTGELFF. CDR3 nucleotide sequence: TGTGCCAGCAGCGCCGGGCCTAGCGGGAGGTCTACCGGGGAGCTGTTTTTT.

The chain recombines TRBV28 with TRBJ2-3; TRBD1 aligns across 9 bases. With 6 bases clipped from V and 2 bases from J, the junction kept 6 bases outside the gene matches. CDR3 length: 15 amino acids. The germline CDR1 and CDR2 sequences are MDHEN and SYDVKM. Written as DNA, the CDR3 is TGTGCCAGCAGCCGGGGGGACAGGGCCACAGATACGCAGTATTTT. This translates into CASSRGDRATDTQYF.

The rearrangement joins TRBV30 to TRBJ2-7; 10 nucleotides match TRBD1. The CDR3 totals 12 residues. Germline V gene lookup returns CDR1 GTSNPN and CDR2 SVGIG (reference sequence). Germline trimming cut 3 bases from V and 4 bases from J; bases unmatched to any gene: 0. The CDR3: CAWRDRGYEQYF. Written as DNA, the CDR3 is TGTGCCTGGAGGGACAGGGGGTACGAGCAGTACTTC.

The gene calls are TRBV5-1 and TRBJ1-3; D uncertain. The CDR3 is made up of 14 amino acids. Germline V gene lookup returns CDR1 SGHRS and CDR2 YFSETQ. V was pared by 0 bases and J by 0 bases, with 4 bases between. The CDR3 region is CASSLDYSGNTIYF. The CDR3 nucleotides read TGCGCCAGCAGCTTGGATTACTCTGGAAACACCATATATTTT.

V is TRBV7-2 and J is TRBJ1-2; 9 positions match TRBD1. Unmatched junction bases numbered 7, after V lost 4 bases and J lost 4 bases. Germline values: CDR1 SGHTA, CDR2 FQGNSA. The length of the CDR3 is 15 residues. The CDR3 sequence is CASSWTGVGIYGYTF. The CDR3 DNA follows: TGTGCCAGCAGCTGGACAGGGGTAGGGATCTATGGCTACACCTTC.

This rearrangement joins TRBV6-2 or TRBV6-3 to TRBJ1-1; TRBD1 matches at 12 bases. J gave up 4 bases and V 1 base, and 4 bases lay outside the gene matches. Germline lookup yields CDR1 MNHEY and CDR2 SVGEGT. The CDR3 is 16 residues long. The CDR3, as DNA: TGTGCCAGCAGTTACTTCGGGACAGGGGGCGGCACTGAAGCTTTCTTT. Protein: CASSYFGTGGGTEAFF.

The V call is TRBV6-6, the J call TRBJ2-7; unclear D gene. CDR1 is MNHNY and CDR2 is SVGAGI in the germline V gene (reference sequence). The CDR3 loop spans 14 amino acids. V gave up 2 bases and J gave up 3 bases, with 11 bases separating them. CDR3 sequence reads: CASSYTDRRYEQYF. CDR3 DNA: TGTGCCAGCAGTTACACAGACCGCCGCTACGAGCAGTACTTC.

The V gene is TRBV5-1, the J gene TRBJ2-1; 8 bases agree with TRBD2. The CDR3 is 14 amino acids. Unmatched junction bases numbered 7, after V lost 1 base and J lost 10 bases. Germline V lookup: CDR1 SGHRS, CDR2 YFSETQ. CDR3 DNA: TGCGCCAGCAGCTTGATCCCAGCGGGAGACGAGCAGTTCTTC. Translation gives CASSLIPAGDEQFF.

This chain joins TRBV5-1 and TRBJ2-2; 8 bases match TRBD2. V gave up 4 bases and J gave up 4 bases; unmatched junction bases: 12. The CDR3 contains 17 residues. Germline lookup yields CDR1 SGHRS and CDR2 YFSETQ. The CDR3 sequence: CASSPQPGGPGTGELFF. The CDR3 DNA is TGCGCCAGCAGCCCCCAACCGGGAGGGCCTGGCACCGGGGAGCTGTTTTTT.